The 16 T cell receptor beta chains below were found in one sample sequenced in a study of blood T cell repertoires in COVID-19. Produced via immunoSEQ multiplex PCR; TCRdb's table is partial and in-frame only. The sample has approximately 170,000 clones; about nine tenths are singletons. Specimen: peripheral blood. These receptors were taken from a man aged 55 to 70 with active or convalescent COVID-19.

The chain recombines TRBV2 with TRBJ2-5, with 8 positions matching TRBD1. Germline-derived CDR1 and CDR2 are SNHLY and FYNNEI. CDR3 length: 13 amino acids. The J segment lost 7 bases and the V segment lost 6 bases, leaving 7 bases of the junction unmatched. CDR3 loop: CASRRQGAGTQYF. DNA for the CDR3: TGTGCCAGCAGGCGTCAGGGGGCGGGGACCCAGTACTTC.

V is TRBV19 and J is TRBJ1-2; 9 bases align to TRBD1. This CDR3 has 13 residues. J was trimmed by 4 bases and V by 9 bases; bases with no gene match: 6. Germline V gives CDR1 LNHDA, CDR2 SQIVND (reference sequence). CDR3 in amino acids: CASQPGQGYGYTF. The CDR3 DNA follows: TGTGCCAGCCAACCGGGACAGGGCTATGGCTACACCTTC.

The chain couples TRBV7-9 to TRBJ1-1; possible D gene TRBD1, 5 bases. The CDR3 consists of 12 residues. Germline loops: CDR1 SEHNR, CDR2 FQNEAQ (reference sequence). The V end lost 4 bases, the J end lost 7 bases, and 10 bases lay between the germline ends. The CDR3 here is CASSSQGSEAFF. DNA for the CDR3: TGTGCCAGCAGCTCGCAGGGAAGTGAAGCTTTCTTT.

The V and J genes are TRBV19 and TRBJ2-7, with 11 bases lining up with TRBD2. The germline V gene encodes CDR1 LNHDA and CDR2 SQIVND (reference sequence). V lost 7 bases, J lost 0 bases, and 5 bases stayed unmatched. This CDR3 comprises 15 residues. The CDR3 DNA reads TGTGCCAGTACCAGGGGGACTAGCGGCTCCTACGAGCAGTACTTC. This gives the protein CASTRGTSGSYEQYF.

The chain links TRBV11-2 to TRBJ1-1; a possible D gene is TRBD1 (5 bases). Germline V gives CDR1 SGHAT, CDR2 FQNNGV. CDR3 length: 12 residues. V lost 3 bases to trimming and J lost 6 bases, with 8 bases between them. This chain's CDR3 is CASSFSGSEAFF. CDR3 sequence (DNA): TGTGCCAGCAGCTTTTCAGGGTCTGAAGCTTTCTTT.

The chain uses TRBV5-4 and TRBJ2-5; TRBD2 matches 10 bases. The CDR3 extends over 17 amino acids. Germline V lookup: CDR1 SGHNT, CDR2 YYREEE (reference sequence). V gave up 4 bases and J gave up 5 bases; unmatched junction bases: 14. The CDR3 DNA follows: TGTGCCAGCAGCCAACGAGCAGCGGGAGGGCCGTGGGAGACCCAGTACTTC. The encoded protein is CASSQRAAGGPWETQYF.

The chain is built from TRBV6-5 and TRBJ1-2; D perhaps matches TRBD1 (5 bases). V shed 2 bases and J shed 8 bases, with 9 bases lying between them. Germline CDR1 reads MNHEY; CDR2 reads SVGAGI. This CDR3 comprises 12 residues. CDR3 sequence (DNA): TGTGCCAGCAGTTACAGGGGTAGCGGCTACACCTTC. Its protein is CASSYRGSGYTF.

The chain combines TRBV7-2 with TRBJ1-1; D remains ambiguous. Germline V CDR1 and CDR2: SGHTA, FQGNSA. The CDR3 contains 14 residues. V lost 8 bases and J 2 bases, leaving 15 bases between the germline ends. CDR3 loop: CASHPEAANTEAFF. CDR3 nucleotides: TGTGCCAGCCACCCCGAGGCGGCAAACACTGAAGCTTTCTTT.

The chain employs TRBV6-2 or TRBV6-3 and TRBJ2-7; D remains unclear. Deletions cut 4 bases from V and 1 base from J, with 11 bases between. The CDR3 has 14 amino acids. Germline CDR1 is MNHEY and CDR2 is SVGEGT. In DNA form, the CDR3 reads TGTGCCAGCAGTTCCAGGTTGTGGTCCTACGAGCAGTACTTC. Encoded protein: CASSSRLWSYEQYF.

In DNA, the CDR3 is TGTGCCAGCAGTTCGGGGTTCTCTGGAAACACCATATATTTT. Amino acids: CASSSGFSGNTIYF. V is TRBV2 and J is TRBJ1-3; D ambiguous. The germline V gene encodes CDR1 SNHLY and CDR2 FYNNEI. Trimming left V 5 bases short and J 0 bases short, with 8 bases between. CDR3 size: 14 residues.

V is TRBV5-1 and J is TRBJ2-7; TRBD2 agrees at 7 bases. CDR1 is SGHRS, CDR2 YFSETQ, per germline. The CDR3 length is 18 residues. Trimming took 1 base from V and 0 from J; bases not matched to a gene: 13. CDR3 DNA: TGCGCCAGCAGCTTGTCAGTGGTGGGGGGACTAATCTCCTACGAGCAGTACTTC. This codes for CASSLSVVGGLISYEQYF. Full variable domain (rest looked up from reference TRBV5-1 and TRBJ2-7): KAGVTQTPRYLIKTRGQQVTLSCSPISGHRSVSWYQQTPGQGLQFLFEYFSETQRNKGNFPGRFSGRQFSNSRSEMNVSTLELGDSALYLCASSLSVVGGLISYEQYFGPGTRLTVT.

This chain uses TRBV19 with TRBJ2-3, with D possibly TRBD1 on 5 matching bases. CDR1 LNHDA and CDR2 SQIVND come from the germline V gene (reference sequence). V shed 0 bases and J shed 1 base, with 11 bases lying between them. The CDR3 consists of 16 residues. For the CDR3, the DNA is TGTGCCAGTAGTATAGATCTGGGGCAGGGCACAGATACGCAGTATTTT. Protein sequence: CASSIDLGQGTDTQYF.

The V gene is TRBV25-1, the J gene TRBJ1-1; 9 bases fit TRBD1. Germline trimming cut 8 bases from V and 3 bases from J; bases unmatched to any gene: 4. CDR1 and CDR2 from the germline V gene are MGHDK and SYGVNS. The CDR3 consists of 13 residues. The CDR3 loop is CASAWTGDTEAFF. The DNA for the CDR3 is TGTGCCAGCGCTTGGACAGGGGACACTGAAGCTTTCTTT. Combining the CDR3 with reference TRBV25-1 and TRBJ1-1 gives the whole variable domain EADIYQTPRYLVIGTGKKITLECSQTMGHDKMYWYQQDPGMELHLIHYSYGVNSTEKGDLSSESTVSRIRTEHFPLTLESARPSHTSQYLCASAWTGDTEAFFGQGTRLTVV.

The chain carries TRBV27 and TRBJ1-6; TRBD1 is a possible D gene (5 bases). V was pared by 1 base and J by 5 bases, with 9 bases between. Germline values: CDR1 MNHEY, CDR2 SMNVEV (reference sequence). This CDR3 is built from 15 residues. The CDR3 is CASSLWQGNNSPLHF. CDR3 bases: TGTGCCAGCAGTTTATGGCAGGGAAATAATTCACCCCTCCACTTT.

This clone appeared a few times. J is TRBJ1-5 and V is TRBV5-4; tentative D call: TRBD1 (6 bases). The CDR3 runs 18 residues. Germline CDR1 SGHNT, CDR2 YYREEE (reference sequence). V shed 3 bases and J shed 0 bases, with 19 bases lying between them. DNA for the CDR3: TGTGCCAGCAGCTCTGGGGGGGGCGCTTTGCTTAGCAATCAGCCCCAGCATTTT. It codes for CASSSGGGALLSNQPQHF.

The chain carries TRBV21-1 and TRBJ1-5; no DNA check was done on the table's D call, TRBD1. TRBV21-1 counts as a pseudogene. The CDR3 is 19 amino acids. CDR3 nucleotide sequence: TGTGCCAGCAGCAACCCGGGACAGGGGGCTTTCGCGGGCAATCAGCCCCAGCATTTT. Encoded protein: CASSNPGQGAFAGNQPQHF.